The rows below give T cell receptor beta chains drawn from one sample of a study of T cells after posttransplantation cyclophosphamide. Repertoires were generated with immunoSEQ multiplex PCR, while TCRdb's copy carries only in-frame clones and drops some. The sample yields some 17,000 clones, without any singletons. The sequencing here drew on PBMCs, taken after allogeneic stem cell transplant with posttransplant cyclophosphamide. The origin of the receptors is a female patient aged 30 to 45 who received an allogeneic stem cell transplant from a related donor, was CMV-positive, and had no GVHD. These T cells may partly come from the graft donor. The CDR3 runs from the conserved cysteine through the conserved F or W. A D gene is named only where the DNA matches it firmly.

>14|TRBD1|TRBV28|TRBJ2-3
CASSYWDREDTQYF
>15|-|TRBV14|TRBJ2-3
CASSQVRRAIDTQYF
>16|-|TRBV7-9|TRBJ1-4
CASSLYTQRGSEKLFF
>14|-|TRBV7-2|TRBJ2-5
CASSESGTLETQYF
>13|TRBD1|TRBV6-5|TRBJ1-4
CASIQGVDEKLFF
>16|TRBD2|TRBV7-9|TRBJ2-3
CASISRVAGNTDTQYF
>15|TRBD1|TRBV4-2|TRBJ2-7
CASSHATGTSYEQYF
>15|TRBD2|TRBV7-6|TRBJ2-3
CASSTTSGYTDTQYF
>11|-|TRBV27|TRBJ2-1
CASSFRGEQFF
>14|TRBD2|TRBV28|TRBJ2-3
CASTPSGLTDTQYF
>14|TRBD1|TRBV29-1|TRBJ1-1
CSVRQGGDSTEAFF
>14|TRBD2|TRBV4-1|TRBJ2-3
CASSASGGTDTQYF
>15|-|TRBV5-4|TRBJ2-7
CASSWEPRRSYEQYF
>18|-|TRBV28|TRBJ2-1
CASSSQSGATRLYNEQFF
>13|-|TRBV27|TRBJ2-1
CASRGLGYNEQFF
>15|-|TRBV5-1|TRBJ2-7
CASSEGMASLEEQYF
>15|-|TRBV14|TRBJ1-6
CASSQDPVGSSPLHF
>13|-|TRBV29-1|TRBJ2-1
CSVDRGSYNEQFF
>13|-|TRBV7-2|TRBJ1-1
CASSLVHAQGAFF
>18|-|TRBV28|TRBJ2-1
CASSLTLRTENDYNEQFF
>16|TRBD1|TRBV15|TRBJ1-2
CATSRPPPGQNYGYTF
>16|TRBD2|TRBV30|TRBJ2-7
CAWSVRRLKRGGIQYF
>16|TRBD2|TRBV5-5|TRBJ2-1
CASSLYLREGDNEQFF
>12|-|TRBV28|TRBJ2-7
CASGSGRYEQYF
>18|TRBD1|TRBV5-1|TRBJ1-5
CASSWLGGRGQSNQPQHF
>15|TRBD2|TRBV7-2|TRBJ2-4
CASSPGGRNQNIQYF
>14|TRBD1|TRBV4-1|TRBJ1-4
CASSQDRGPEKLFF
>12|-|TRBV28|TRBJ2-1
CASSSLGDEQFF
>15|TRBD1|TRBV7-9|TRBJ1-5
CASSHGTGGNQPQHF
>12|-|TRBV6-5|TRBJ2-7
CASSRGEEEQYF
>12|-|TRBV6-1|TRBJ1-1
CASSRLGTEAFF
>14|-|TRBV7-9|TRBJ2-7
CASSLTGRVYEQYF
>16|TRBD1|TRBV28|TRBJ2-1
CASSLFSGGSYNEQFF
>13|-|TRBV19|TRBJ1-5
CASSSQADQPQHF
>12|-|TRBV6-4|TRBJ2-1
CASSDFRGEQFF
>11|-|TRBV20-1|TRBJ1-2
CSAGANYGYTF
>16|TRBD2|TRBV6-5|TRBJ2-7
CASSYSRSGGNYEQYF
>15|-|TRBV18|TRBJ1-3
CASSPTRGSGNTIYF
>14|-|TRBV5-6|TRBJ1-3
CASSLGDSGNTIYF
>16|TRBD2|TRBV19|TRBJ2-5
CASSIQGLAGQETQYF
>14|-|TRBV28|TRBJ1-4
CASSLDRTREKLFF
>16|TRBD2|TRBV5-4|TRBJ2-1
CASSLELGRAGNEQFF
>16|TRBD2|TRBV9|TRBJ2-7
CASSASPGLAGGEQYF
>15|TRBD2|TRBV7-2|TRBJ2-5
CASSLMGSGVRAQYF
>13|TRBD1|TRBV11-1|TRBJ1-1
CASSKTGVPEAFF
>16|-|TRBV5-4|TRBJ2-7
CASSQGGGVRSYEQYF
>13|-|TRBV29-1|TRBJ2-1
CSVALSFDNEQFF
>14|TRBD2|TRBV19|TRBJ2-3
CASSSTGRAVTQYF
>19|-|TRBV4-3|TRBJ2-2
CASSQDSPPGPANTGELFF
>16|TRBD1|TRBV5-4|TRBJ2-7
CASSLAGTGEFYEQYF
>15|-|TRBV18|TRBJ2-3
CASSPFRGGRDTQYF
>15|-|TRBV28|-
CASSNLGTGDYEQYF
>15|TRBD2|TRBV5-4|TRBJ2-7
CASSLIGGRFHEQYF
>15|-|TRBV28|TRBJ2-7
CASSEIQVPSYEQYF
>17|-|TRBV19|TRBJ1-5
CASSIARGPGRNQPQHF
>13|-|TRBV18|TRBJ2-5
CASSRDRQETQYF
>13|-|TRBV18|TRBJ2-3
CASSPLPGDTQYF
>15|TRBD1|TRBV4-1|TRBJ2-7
CASSHPTGESYEQYF